This T cell receptor beta chain was captured in a study of blood T cell repertoires in COVID-19. Method: immunoSEQ multiplex PCR; TCRdb's copy keeps in-frame clones and lacks some. Of about 250,000 clones in the sample, around 86% were seen once. Germline V gene data show CDR1 as SEHNR and CDR2 as FQNEAQ (reference sequence). The J segment lost 8 bases and the V segment lost 3 bases, leaving 4 bases of the junction unmatched. The CDR3 extends over 13 amino acids. This clonotype originated in a woman aged 55-69 years who had recovered from COVID-19. The specimen sequenced was peripheral blood. The genes are TRBV7-9 and TRBJ1-2; 9 bases agree with TRBD1. The CDR3 region has the DNA TGTGCCAGCAGCTTCGGGACAGGGTACGGCTACACCTTC. Protein product: CASSFGTGYGYTF. Combining the CDR3 with reference TRBV7-9 and TRBJ1-2 gives the whole variable domain DTGVSQNPRHKITKRGQNVTFRCDPISEHNRLYWYRQTLGQGPEFLTYFQNEAQLEKSRLLSDRFSAERPKGSFSTLEIQRTEQGDSAMYLCASSFGTGYGYTFGSGTRLTVV.